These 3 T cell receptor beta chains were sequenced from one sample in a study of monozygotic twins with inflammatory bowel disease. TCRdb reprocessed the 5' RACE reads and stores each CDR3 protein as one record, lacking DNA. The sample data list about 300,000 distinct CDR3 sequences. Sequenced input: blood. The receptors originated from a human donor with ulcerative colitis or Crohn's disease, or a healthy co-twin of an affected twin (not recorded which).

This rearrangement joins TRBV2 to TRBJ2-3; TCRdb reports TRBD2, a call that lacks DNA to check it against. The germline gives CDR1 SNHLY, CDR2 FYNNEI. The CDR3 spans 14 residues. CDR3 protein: CASSAGGGGDTQYF.

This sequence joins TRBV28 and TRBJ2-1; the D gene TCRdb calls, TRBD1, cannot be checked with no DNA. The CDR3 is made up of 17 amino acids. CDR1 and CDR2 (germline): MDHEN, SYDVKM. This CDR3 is CASSLFATGWTYNEQFF.

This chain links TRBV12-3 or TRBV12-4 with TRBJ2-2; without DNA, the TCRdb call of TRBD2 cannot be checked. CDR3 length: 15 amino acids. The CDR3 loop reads CASSLGGRRTGELFF.